Each of the 28 T cell receptor beta chains below was sequenced from the same sample in a study of T cell responses to AZD1222 COVID-19 vaccine. Using immunoSEQ multiplex PCR, the repertoire was profiled, and TCRdb retains in-frame clones only, with some absent. The data show 150,000 to 190,000 clones, 85% to 95% seen once. Sequencing used peripheral blood, obtained 28 days after the second AZD1222 dose. These receptor sequences come from an adult who received the AZD1222 COVID-19 vaccine.

The chain uses TRBV6-2 or TRBV6-3 and TRBJ1-1; TRBD1 aligns across 9 bases. CDR1 MNHEY and CDR2 SVGEGT come from the germline V gene. This CDR3 contains 13 residues. The trim removed 6 bases at V and 14 bases at J, leaving 13 bases unmatched. The CDR3 spells CASSRRGQGPSFF. The CDR3 DNA sequence: TGTGCCAGCAGCCGCCGGGGACAGGGCCCTAGCTTCTTT.

The CDR3, as DNA: TGTGCCAGTTATGACCTAGGCTATGGCTACACCTTC. Translation: CASYDLGYGYTF. The chain uses TRBV27 and TRBJ1-2; no reliable D call. Germline loops: CDR1 MNHEY, CDR2 SMNVEV (reference sequence). CDR3 length: 12 residues. V lost 9 bases and J 4 bases, leaving 12 bases between the germline ends.

The rearrangement uses TRBV29-1 and TRBJ1-2; D is unresolved. This CDR3 spans 10 amino acids. V lost 5 bases and J 7 bases, leaving 8 bases between the germline ends. CDR1 SQVTM and CDR2 ANQGSEA come from the germline V gene. Here the CDR3 DNA reads TGCAGCGTTAGAGCGGTTGGCTACACCTTC. As protein: CSVRAVGYTF.

The chain uses TRBV28 and TRBJ1-4; the D gene is possibly TRBD1 (5 bases). CDR3 length: 18 amino acids. Germline V gives CDR1 MDHEN, CDR2 SYDVKM. Trimming pared 3 bases from V and 6 bases from J, leaving 23 bases between. The CDR3 spells CASSLKWYWEQEHEKLFF. DNA of the CDR3: TGTGCCAGCAGTTTGAAGTGGTATTGGGAACAGGAGCATGAAAAACTGTTTTTT.

V gene TRBV5-6 combines with J gene TRBJ2-5; D is ambiguous. V was clipped by 7 bases and J by 3 bases, with 4 bases between them. This CDR3 region has 10 residues. Germline-derived CDR1 and CDR2 are SGHDT and YYEEEE. The CDR3 coding sequence is TGTGCCAGCGGCGAAGAGACCCAGTACTTC. Translated, it gives CASGEETQYF.

The DNA of the CDR3 is TGTGCCAGCAGCCCCGGACAGGTAAACACCTACGAGCAGTACTTC. It specifies CASSPGQVNTYEQYF. The chain links TRBV11-2 to TRBJ2-7; 7 bases align to TRBD1. There are 15 residues in the CDR3. With V trimmed by 5 bases and J by 2 bases, 9 bases remained unmatched. The V gene's germline CDR1 is SGHAT and CDR2 FQNNGV.

This chain joins TRBV18 and TRBJ2-1; possible D gene TRBD2, 6 bases. Germline lookup yields CDR1 KGHSH and CDR2 LQKENI. V gave up 3 bases and J gave up 2 bases, with 20 bases separating them. The length of the CDR3 is 18 residues. CDR3 bases: TGTGCCAGCTCACCGGACCTTGGGGGGAGTATCGCCTACAATGAGCAGTTCTTC. Its translation is CASSPDLGGSIAYNEQFF.

The J gene is TRBJ2-1, the V gene TRBV7-9; TRBD1 agrees at 9 bases. J lost 4 bases, V lost 6 bases, and 10 bases had no gene match. Germline-derived CDR1 and CDR2 are SEHNR and FQNEAQ (reference sequence). This CDR3 region has 16 residues. CDR3 sequence (DNA): TGTGCCAGCAGGCGGATCTCCGGGACAGGGTACAATGAGCAGTTCTTC. Its protein is CASRRISGTGYNEQFF.

This clone appeared once. The V and J genes are TRBV28 and TRBJ2-1; D ambiguous. The CDR3 totals 12 residues. Germline V gene lookup returns CDR1 MDHEN and CDR2 SYDVKM. V dropped 6 bases and J dropped 8 bases, with 11 bases sitting between them. In DNA form, the CDR3 reads TGTGCCAGCAGACGTTTGACGGATGAGCAGTTCTTC. This gives the protein CASRRLTDEQFF.

This clone was found once. V gene TRBV25-1 combines with J gene TRBJ1-5; 7 nucleotides match TRBD1. CDR3 length: 14 residues. CDR1 MGHDK and CDR2 SYGVNS come from the germline V gene. V dropped 2 bases and J dropped 6; count of bases not matched to a gene: 4. CDR3 sequence (DNA): TGTGCCAGCAGTGAAAGGGGGCCGGGTCAGCCCCAGCATTTT. Translated, it gives CASSERGPGQPQHF.

V usage is TRBV4-1 and J usage is TRBJ1-1; possibly TRBD1 for D (6 bases). Trimming pared 0 bases from V and 1 base from J, leaving 21 bases between. Germline V gene sequence: CDR1 MGHRA, CDR2 YSYEKL. The CDR3 has 19 amino acids. The CDR3 loop reads CASSQDRARRGKENTEAFF. For the CDR3, the DNA is TGCGCCAGCAGCCAAGATAGGGCACGGAGGGGGAAGGAGAACACTGAAGCTTTCTTT.

This sequence joins TRBV7-9 and TRBJ2-2, with 8 positions matching TRBD2. CDR1 is SEHNR, CDR2 FQNEAQ, per germline (reference sequence). The V and J ends lost 2 bases and 1 base, in that order; junction bases with no gene match: 3. The CDR3 contains 16 residues. Here the CDR3 reads CASSLSGTRNTGELFF. In nucleotides, the CDR3 is TGTGCCAGCAGCTTAAGCGGGACTAGGAACACCGGGGAGCTGTTTTTT. Together with reference TRBV7-9 and TRBJ2-2, the CDR3 gives the full variable domain: DTGVSQNPRHKITKRGQNVTFRCDPISEHNRLYWYRQTLGQGPEFLTYFQNEAQLEKSRLLSDRFSAERPKGSFSTLEIQRTEQGDSAMYLCASSLSGTRNTGELFFGEGSRLTVL.

In DNA form, the CDR3 reads TGTGCCAGCAGCAAGAAACATAGAGGGGGGCAGGGTTCCTTC. Its translation: CASSKKHRGGQGSF. The chain couples TRBV21-1 to TRBJ1-2. TRBV21-1 is a listed pseudogene. The CDR3 spans 14 residues.

The gene calls are TRBV6-5 and TRBJ1-3; D not resolved. CDR3 length equals 16 residues. V was clipped by 0 bases and J by 0 bases, with 9 bases between them. Germline assignment: CDR1 MNHEY and CDR2 SVGAGI. The CDR3 DNA follows: TGTGCCAGCAGTTACTCAGGCGACCACTCTGGAAACACCATATATTTT. The encoded protein is CASSYSGDHSGNTIYF.

The chain combines TRBV28 with TRBJ1-2; 10 positions match TRBD1. The CDR3 runs to 12 residues. Germline loops: CDR1 MDHEN, CDR2 SYDVKM. The V and J ends lost 5 bases and 7 bases, in that order; junction bases with no gene match: 1. CDR3 in DNA: TGTGCCAGCAGTGACAGGGGGCTTGGCTACACCTTC. Translating gives CASSDRGLGYTF.

The rearrangement uses TRBV9 and TRBJ2-1, with a possible D match to TRBD2 (5 bases). V was cut by 4 bases and J by 8 bases, with 13 bases left in between. The CDR3 runs 13 residues. CDR1 is SGDLS and CDR2 is YYNGEE in the germline V gene. The CDR3 nucleotides are TGTGCCAGCAGCCCACATCTCGGGGATGAGCAGTTCTTC. Residues: CASSPHLGDEQFF.

The gene calls are TRBV2 and TRBJ1-4; a weak D match, TRBD1 (6 bases). Trimming cost V 1 base and J 6 bases, with 12 bases left between them. This CDR3 has 15 amino acids. Germline CDR1 reads SNHLY; CDR2 reads FYNNEI. CDR3: CASSEEVGADEKLFF. The CDR3 DNA reads as TGTGCCAGCAGTGAAGAGGTGGGGGCAGATGAAAAACTGTTTTTT.

The V call is TRBV13, the J call TRBJ2-5; unclear D gene. Germline CDR1 reads PRHDT; CDR2 reads FYEKMQ (reference sequence). With 3 bases removed from V and 3 bases from J, the gap between germline ends came to 5 bases. This CDR3 region has 12 residues. CDR3 DNA sequence: TGTGCCAGCAGCTTTACAAAAGAGACCCAGTACTTC. This encodes CASSFTKETQYF.

Regarding this clone: Other DNA sequences in this specimen translate into the identical CDR3. The V gene is TRBV11-3, the J gene TRBJ1-1; D call uncertain. Germline CDR1 is SGHNT and CDR2 is YENEEA. Deletions cut 2 bases from V and 1 base from J, with 5 bases between. The length of the CDR3 is 13 residues. In DNA form, the CDR3 reads TGTGCCAGCAGCTTAACTGGGAACACTGAAGCTTTCTTT. Its protein is CASSLTGNTEAFF.

The CDR3 nucleotides read TGTGCCTGGGGAGGGGGGAGCTCCTACAATGAGCAGTTCTTC. It yields the protein CAWGGGSSYNEQFF. V gene TRBV30 combines with J gene TRBJ2-1; D is perhaps TRBD1 or TRBD2 (6 bases each). V lost 5 bases and J 0 bases, leaving 11 bases between the germline ends. This CDR3 contains 14 residues. CDR1 and CDR2 (germline): GTSNPN, SVGIG (reference sequence).

The chain uses TRBV11-2 and TRBJ2-1; D unclear. The germline V and J ends were trimmed by 8 bases and 5 bases, with 10 bases remaining between them. The CDR3 totals 12 residues. Germline lookup yields CDR1 SGHAT and CDR2 FQNNGV. The CDR3 spells CASRRNNNEQFF. The CDR3 DNA reads TGTGCCAGCCGACGCAATAACAATGAGCAGTTCTTC.

This clone occurred a few times. The CDR3 reads CASSLRGWEGDIQYF. CDR3 nucleotide sequence: TGTGCCAGCAGTTTACGAGGGTGGGAGGGGGACATTCAGTACTTC. The chain couples TRBV28 to TRBJ2-4; perhaps TRBD2 as D (7 bases). CDR3 length: 15 amino acids. Trimming shortened V by 2 bases and J by 8 bases, and 16 bases separated the two germline ends. CDR1 is MDHEN, CDR2 SYDVKM, per germline.

The rearrangement joins TRBV7-8 to TRBJ1-3; tentative D call: TRBD1 (5 bases). V was shortened by 2 bases and J by 7 bases, with 15 bases between the two germline ends. Germline V gives CDR1 SGHVS, CDR2 FQNEAQ. CDR3 length: 15 residues. CDR3 region: CASSLSGGVGNTIYF. The CDR3 DNA sequence: TGTGCCAGCAGCTTATCCGGGGGGGTCGGGAACACCATATATTTT.

The chain joins TRBV6-5 to TRBJ1-4; D is possibly TRBD1 (5 bases). V shed 4 bases and J shed 4 bases, with 10 bases lying between them. The CDR3 is 14 residues long. CDR1 is MNHEY and CDR2 is SVGAGI in the germline V gene. CDR3: CASSWDVSNEKLFF. The CDR3 DNA sequence: TGTGCCAGCAGTTGGGACGTCAGTAATGAAAAACTGTTTTTT.

The chain has TRBV5-1 and TRBJ2-7, with no clear D. Trimming stripped 4 bases from V and 0 bases from J, with 11 bases between. The CDR3 covers 14 residues. From germline, CDR1 is SGHRS and CDR2 YFSETQ. The CDR3 bases are TGCGCCAGCAGCCTATTTTATAACTCCTACGAGCAGTACTTC. Amino acids: CASSLFYNSYEQYF.

This chain joins TRBV30 and TRBJ1-3; D is ambiguous. The CDR3 is 14 residues long. The V and J ends lost 0 bases and 4 bases respectively, with 10 bases between them. Looked up from germline, CDR1 is GTSNPN and CDR2 is SVGIG (reference sequence). The CDR3 DNA sequence: TGTGCCTGGAGTGTGGTGGGCCTCGGAAACACCATATATTTT. This sequence encodes CAWSVVGLGNTIYF.

The V gene is TRBV27, the J gene TRBJ2-2; 16 bases are a match to TRBD2. Germline V gene sequence: CDR1 MNHEY, CDR2 SMNVEV (reference sequence). This CDR3 comprises 20 residues. Losses at the gene ends were 4 bases for V and 4 bases for J; bases not matched to a gene: 12. The CDR3 sequence is CASSSEAGTSGRAGTGELFF. The CDR3 DNA is TGTGCCAGCAGTTCGGAGGCTGGGACTAGCGGGAGGGCCGGCACCGGGGAGCTGTTTTTT.

The V and J genes are TRBV7-9 and TRBJ1-1, with D perhaps matching TRBD1 (6 bases). The V and J ends lost 2 bases and 7 bases respectively, with 17 bases between them. In germline, CDR1 is SEHNR, CDR2 FQNEAQ (reference sequence). The CDR3 totals 15 residues. CDR3 DNA sequence: TGTGCCAGCAGCTTACTTGGTGCGGGGGCAAGTGAAGCTTTCTTT. It yields the protein CASSLLGAGASEAFF. The complete variable domain, with remaining parts taken from reference TRBV7-9 and TRBJ1-1, reads DTGVSQNPRHKITKRGQNVTFRCDPISEHNRLYWYRQTLGQGPEFLTYFQNEAQLEKSRLLSDRFSAERPKGSFSTLEIQRTEQGDSAMYLCASSLLGAGASEAFFGQGTRLTVV.